This TCR beta chain was observed in a study of blood T cells in healthy people across ages (dated by TCRdb to between 2015 and 2016). The study in broad terms: In model experiments, template switching captured about one uniquely barcoded TCR beta cDNA molecule for every two T cells. To track age-related changes in TCR beta repertoire diversity, the study relied on deep sequencing normalized with unique cDNA molecular identifiers. The donors were divided into four age groups: young (average approximately 17 years), middle-aged (about 40), aged (about 60) and long-lived (more than 75). To avoid experimental bias, donors of different ages were distributed randomly across sequencing lanes. The study analyzed two additional independent replicas of 1 million unique cDNA reads from the same blood draw for two donors, one aged 18 to 30 and one aged 80 or older.

The library was built by means of 5' RACE. TCRdb shows the sequencer as Illumina HiSeq 2500. The second PCR ran for roughly 7 to 12 cycles and used a J-beta primer mix along with a sample-barcoded 5' primer. Each TCR beta cDNA molecule received a unique molecular identifier from a template-switch 5' adaptor carrying 12 random nucleotides. Each sample yielded at least 3 million CDR3-containing paired-end reads. The Mint cDNA synthesis kit, primed by a TRBC-specific oligonucleotide, was used to synthesize first-strand cDNA from all RNA. After uracil-DNA glycosylase treatment, a first 18-cycle PCR used universal primers M1SS and BC2_uni_R on all cDNA. The published analysis was carried out like this. For normalization, 1 million high-quality reads were randomly selected from each sample, with every read carrying a distinct molecular identifier. Instead of being binned into consensus sequences, reads with shared molecular identifiers were discarded. MiTCR, set to a Q25 quality threshold and the strictest error-elimination algorithm, was used for CDR3 identification, clonotype clustering and error correction. A nonparametric unseen species model with Euler transformation was used to estimate a lower bound on total TCR beta diversity. Through fastp at Q25 and MiXCR, TCRdb rebuilt clones from the public reads, retaining in-frame beta chains. Rows are combined by CDR3 protein, so each entry shows the most common genes and DNA. The V and J calls, along with clone size, are taken from TCRdb and not from the paper's own processing. The sample table holds about 1.7 million distinct CDR3 sequences, of which roughly 27% were seen once. 7.7% of the sample lies in the top ten.

Systemically healthy Caucasian individuals from Russia, some 38 in total and aged about 6 to 95 years, were included as donors. Each donor gave roughly 11 milliliters of peripheral blood, drawn into EDTA-treated Vacutainer tubes. Ficoll-Paque density-gradient centrifugation was used to isolate PBMCs, with at least 6.5 million per sample. Trizol reagent was used to extract total RNA from the PBMCs, yielding at least 5 micrograms per sample. The percentages of naive CD45RAhigh/CD27high T cells were determined by flow cytometry on a PBMC aliquot from every donor. Reading the germline V gene (reference sequence) gives CDR1 SEHNR and CDR2 FQNEAQ. Counted from cysteine to phenylalanine, this CDR3 has 14 amino acids. The CDR3 DNA has 42 bases and is translated from base 1. Clipping removes 7 bases from V and 4 bases from J, with 6 as the unmatched junction base count. Overall results and qualifications from the work: Estimates of total diversity from one million sequenced T cells were regarded as lower bounds and underestimates. Observed TCR beta diversity per million T cells fell roughly linearly with age, and a significant reduction was already apparent by age about 43. The percentage of naive T cells measured by flow cytometry correlated strongly with observed TCR beta diversity. The long-lived group showed more naive CD4+ T cells, fewer expanded clones and increased TCR diversity than the aged group, suggesting age selection. Conclusive comparison of naive and antigen-experienced compartments was prevented by the profiling of bulk unsorted PBMCs. Donor CMV infection status was unknown, potentially confounding age-related changes in expanded clonotypes.

This clonotype occurred a few times. The specificity of this receptor is unknown. No clone much larger than this one lies a single base away; base qualities are absent. The clonotype was recovered from a woman in her twenties or thirties in good health. Sequenced input: blood. The chain joins TRBV7-9 to TRBJ2-7, and TRBD2 aligns with 11 junction nucleotides. The CDR3 sequence is CASTLSGRGYEQYF. Here is the DNA: TGTGCCAGCACCCTTAGCGGGAGGGGGTACGAGCAGTACTTC. Beyond the CDR3, the reference TRBV7-9 and TRBJ2-7 genes provide the residues; the full variable domain reads: DTGVSQNPRHKITKRGQNVTFRCDPISEHNRLYWYRQTLGQGPEFLTYFQNEAQLEKSRLLSDRFSAERPKGSFSTLEIQRTEQGDSAMYLCASTLSGRGYEQYFGPGTRLTVT.